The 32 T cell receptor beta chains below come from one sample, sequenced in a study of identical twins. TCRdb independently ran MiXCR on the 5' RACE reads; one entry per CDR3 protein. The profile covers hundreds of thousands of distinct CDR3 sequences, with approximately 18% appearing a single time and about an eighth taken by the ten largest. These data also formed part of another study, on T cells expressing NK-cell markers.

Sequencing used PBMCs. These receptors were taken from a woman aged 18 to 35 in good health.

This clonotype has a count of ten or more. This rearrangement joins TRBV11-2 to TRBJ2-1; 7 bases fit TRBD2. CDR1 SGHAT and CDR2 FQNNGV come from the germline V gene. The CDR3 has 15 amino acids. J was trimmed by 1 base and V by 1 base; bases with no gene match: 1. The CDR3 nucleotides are TGTGCCAGCAGCTTAGCGGGACTATCCTACAATGAGCAGTTCTTC. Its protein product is CASSLAGLSYNEQFF.

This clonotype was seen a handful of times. CDR3 bases: TGTGCCACCAGCCAACACCCGGGAGATCGTTACAATGAGCAGTTCTTC. This sequence encodes CATSQHPGDRYNEQFF. The chain employs TRBV15 and TRBJ2-1; D possibly corresponds to TRBD2 (6 bases). V gave up 5 bases and J gave up 4 bases, with 18 bases separating them. Germline-derived CDR1 and CDR2 are LNHNV and YYDKDF (reference sequence). The CDR3 spans 16 residues.

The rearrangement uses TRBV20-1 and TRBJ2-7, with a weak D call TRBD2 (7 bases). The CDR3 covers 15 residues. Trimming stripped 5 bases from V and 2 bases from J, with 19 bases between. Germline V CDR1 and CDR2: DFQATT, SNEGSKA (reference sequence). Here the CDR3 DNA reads TGCAGTGCTGGGGGGGGAGACAGGCCTACCTACGAGCAGTACTTC. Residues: CSAGGGDRPTYEQYF.

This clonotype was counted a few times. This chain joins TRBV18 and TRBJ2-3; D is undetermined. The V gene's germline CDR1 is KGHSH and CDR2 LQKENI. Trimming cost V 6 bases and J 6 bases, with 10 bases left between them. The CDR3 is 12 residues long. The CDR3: CASSLRDDTQYF. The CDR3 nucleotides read TGTGCCAGCTCCCTGCGAGATGATACGCAGTATTTT. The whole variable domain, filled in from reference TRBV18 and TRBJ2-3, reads NAGVMQNPRHLVRRRGQEARLRCSPMKGHSHVYWYRQLPEEGLKFMVYLQKENIIDESGMPKERFSAEFPKEGPSILRIQQVVRGDSAAYFCASSLRDDTQYFGPGTRLTVL.

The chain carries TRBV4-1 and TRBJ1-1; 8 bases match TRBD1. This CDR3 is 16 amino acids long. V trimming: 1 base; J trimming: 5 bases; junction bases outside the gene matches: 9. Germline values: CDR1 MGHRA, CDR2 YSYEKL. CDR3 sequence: CASSQVRGQGGTEAFF. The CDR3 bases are TGCGCCAGCAGCCAAGTTAGAGGACAGGGAGGGACTGAAGCTTTCTTT.

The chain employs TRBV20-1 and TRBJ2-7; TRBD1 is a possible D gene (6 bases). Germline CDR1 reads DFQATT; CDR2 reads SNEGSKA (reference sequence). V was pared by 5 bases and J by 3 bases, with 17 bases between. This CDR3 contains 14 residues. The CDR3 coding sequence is TGCAGTGCTGGCAAGTCGGGACAAGACTACGAGCAGTACTTC. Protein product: CSAGKSGQDYEQYF.

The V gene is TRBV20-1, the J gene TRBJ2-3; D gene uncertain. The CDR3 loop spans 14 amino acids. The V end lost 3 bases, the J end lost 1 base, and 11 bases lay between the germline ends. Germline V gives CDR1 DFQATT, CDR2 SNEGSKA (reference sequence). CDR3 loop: CSARTYVGTDTQYF. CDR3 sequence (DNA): TGCAGTGCTAGGACGTATGTTGGCACAGATACGCAGTATTTT.

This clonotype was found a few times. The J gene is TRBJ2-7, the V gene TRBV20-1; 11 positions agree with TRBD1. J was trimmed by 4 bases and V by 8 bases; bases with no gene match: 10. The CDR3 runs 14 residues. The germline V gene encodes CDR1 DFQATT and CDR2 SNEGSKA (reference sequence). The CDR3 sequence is CSILGQGGGYEQYF. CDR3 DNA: TGCAGTATACTGGGACAGGGGGGGGGATACGAGCAGTACTTC.

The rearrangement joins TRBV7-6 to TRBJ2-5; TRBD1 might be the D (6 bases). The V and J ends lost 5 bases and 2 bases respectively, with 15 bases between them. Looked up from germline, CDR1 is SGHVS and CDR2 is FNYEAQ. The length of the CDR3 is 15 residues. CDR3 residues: CASSNREGLQETQYF. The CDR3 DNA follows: TGTGCCAGCAGCAACAGGGAAGGCTTACAAGAGACCCAGTACTTC.

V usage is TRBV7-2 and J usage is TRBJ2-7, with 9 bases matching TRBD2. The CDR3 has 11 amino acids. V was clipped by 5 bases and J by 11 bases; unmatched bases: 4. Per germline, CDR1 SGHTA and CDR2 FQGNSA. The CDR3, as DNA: TGTGCCAGCAGCCCAAAGCGGGAGGAGTACTTC. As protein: CASSPKREEYF.

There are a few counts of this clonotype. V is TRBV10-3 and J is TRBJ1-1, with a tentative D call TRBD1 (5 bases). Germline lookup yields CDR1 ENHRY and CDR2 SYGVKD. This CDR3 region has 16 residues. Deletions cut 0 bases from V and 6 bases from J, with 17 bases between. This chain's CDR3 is CAISESLEWGGAEAFF. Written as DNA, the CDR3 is TGTGCCATCAGTGAGTCTTTGGAGTGGGGCGGCGCTGAAGCTTTCTTT.

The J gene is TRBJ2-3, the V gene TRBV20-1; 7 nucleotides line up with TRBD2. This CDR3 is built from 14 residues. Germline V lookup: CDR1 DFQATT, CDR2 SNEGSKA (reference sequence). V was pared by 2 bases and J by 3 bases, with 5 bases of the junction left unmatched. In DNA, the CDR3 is TGCAGTGCTAGAAGGGACGGGGGGACAGATACGCAGTATTTT. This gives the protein CSARRDGGTDTQYF.

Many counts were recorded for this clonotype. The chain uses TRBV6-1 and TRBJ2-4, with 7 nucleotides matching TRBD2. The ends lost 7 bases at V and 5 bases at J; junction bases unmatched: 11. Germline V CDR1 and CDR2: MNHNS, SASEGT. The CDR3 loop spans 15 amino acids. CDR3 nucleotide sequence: TGTGCCAGCAACGCACTGGGTCTAGCGGAAAACATTCAGTACTTC. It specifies CASNALGLAENIQYF.

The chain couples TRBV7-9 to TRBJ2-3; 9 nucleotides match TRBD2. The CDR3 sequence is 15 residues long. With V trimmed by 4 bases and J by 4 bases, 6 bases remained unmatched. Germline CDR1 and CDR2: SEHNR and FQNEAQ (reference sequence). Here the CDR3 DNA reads TGTGCCAGCAGCTACGGGACTAGCTACGCAGATACGCAGTATTTT. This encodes CASSYGTSYADTQYF.

The CDR3 sequence: CASSPKGSFPLYGYTF. The CDR3 region has the DNA TGTGCCAGCAGCCCTAAGGGATCCTTCCCCTTATATGGCTACACCTTC. This chain joins TRBV5-4 and TRBJ1-2; no clear D gene. With 4 bases removed from V and 5 bases from J, the gap between germline ends came to 21 bases. Germline V lookup: CDR1 SGHNT, CDR2 YYREEE (reference sequence). This CDR3 is 16 amino acids long.

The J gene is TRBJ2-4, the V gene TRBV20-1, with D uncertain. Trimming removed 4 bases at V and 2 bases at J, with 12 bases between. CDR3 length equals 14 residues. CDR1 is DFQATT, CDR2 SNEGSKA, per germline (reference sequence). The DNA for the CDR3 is TGCAGTGCTACATTAGGGTTATCCAAAAACATTCAGTACTTC. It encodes CSATLGLSKNIQYF.

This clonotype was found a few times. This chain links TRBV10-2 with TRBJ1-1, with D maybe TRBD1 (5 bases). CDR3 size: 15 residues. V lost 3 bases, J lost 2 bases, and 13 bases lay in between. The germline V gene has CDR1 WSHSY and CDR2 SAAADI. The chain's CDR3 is CASSDRQGGNTEAFF. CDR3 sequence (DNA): TGCGCCAGCAGTGATAGGCAGGGCGGAAACACTGAAGCTTTCTTT.

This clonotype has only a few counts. CDR3 in amino acids: CSVSDGEQYF. CDR3 bases: TGCAGCGTTTCGGACGGTGAGCAGTACTTC. The gene calls are TRBV29-1 and TRBJ2-7; D call uncertain. The CDR3 runs to 10 residues. V lost 5 bases, J lost 7 bases, and 9 bases lay in between. Per the germline V gene, CDR1 is SQVTM and CDR2 is ANQGSEA.

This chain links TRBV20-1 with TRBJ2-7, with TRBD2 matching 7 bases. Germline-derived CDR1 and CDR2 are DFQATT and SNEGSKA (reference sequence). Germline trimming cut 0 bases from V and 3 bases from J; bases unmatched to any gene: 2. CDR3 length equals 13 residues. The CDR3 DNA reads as TGCAGTGCTAGAGAGTCTAGCGGCTACGAGCAGTACTTC. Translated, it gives CSARESSGYEQYF.

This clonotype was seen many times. CDR3 nucleotides: TGCAGCGTGACGGGACAGCCTTTAGATACGCAGTATTTT. This gives the protein CSVTGQPLDTQYF. The genes are TRBV29-1 and TRBJ2-3; 7 bases align to TRBD1. The germline V gene encodes CDR1 SQVTM and CDR2 ANQGSEA. The ends lost 6 bases at V and 5 bases at J; junction bases unmatched: 8. The CDR3 totals 13 residues.

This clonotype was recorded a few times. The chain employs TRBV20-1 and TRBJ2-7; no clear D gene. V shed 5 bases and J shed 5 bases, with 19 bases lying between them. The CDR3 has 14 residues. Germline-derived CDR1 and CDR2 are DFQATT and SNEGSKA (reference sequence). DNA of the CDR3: TGCAGTGCTCAAGAACTGGCAGGCCCCAACGAGCAGTACTTC. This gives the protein CSAQELAGPNEQYF.

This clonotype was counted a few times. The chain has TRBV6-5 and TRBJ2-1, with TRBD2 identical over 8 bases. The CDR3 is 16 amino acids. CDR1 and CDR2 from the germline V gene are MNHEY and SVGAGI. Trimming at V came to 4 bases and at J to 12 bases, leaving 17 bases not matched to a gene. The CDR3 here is CASSSEGAGDPRGQFF. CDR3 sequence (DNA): TGTGCCAGCAGTTCCGAGGGAGCGGGGGACCCAAGGGGGCAGTTCTTC.

The CDR3 here is CASSLETGGGYEQYF. CDR3 in DNA: TGCGCCAGCAGCTTGGAAACAGGGGGAGGCTACGAGCAGTACTTC. The chain has TRBV5-1 and TRBJ2-7, with 8 bases lining up with TRBD1. This CDR3 region has 15 residues. Germline V gene lookup returns CDR1 SGHRS and CDR2 YFSETQ. After removal of 0 bases from V and 3 bases from J, the junction contained 5 bases not matched to a gene.

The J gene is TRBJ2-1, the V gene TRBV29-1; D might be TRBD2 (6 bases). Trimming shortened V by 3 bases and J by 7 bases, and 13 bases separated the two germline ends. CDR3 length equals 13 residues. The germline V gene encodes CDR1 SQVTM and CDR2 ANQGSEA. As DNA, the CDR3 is TGCAGCGTTGAGGTGGGGGGAGAGAATGAGCAGTTCTTC. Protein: CSVEVGGENEQFF.

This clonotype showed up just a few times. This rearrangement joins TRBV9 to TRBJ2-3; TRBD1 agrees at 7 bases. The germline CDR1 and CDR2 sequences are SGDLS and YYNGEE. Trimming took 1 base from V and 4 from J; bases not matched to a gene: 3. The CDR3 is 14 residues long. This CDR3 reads CASSVTGASDTQYF. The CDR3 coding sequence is TGTGCCAGCAGCGTAACAGGGGCATCAGATACGCAGTATTTT.

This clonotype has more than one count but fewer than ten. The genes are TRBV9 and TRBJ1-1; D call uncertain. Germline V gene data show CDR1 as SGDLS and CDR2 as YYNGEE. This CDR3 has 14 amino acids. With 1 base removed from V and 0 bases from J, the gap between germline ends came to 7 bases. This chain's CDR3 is CASSVNPVNTEAFF. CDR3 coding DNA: TGTGCCAGCAGCGTAAACCCCGTGAACACTGAAGCTTTCTTT.

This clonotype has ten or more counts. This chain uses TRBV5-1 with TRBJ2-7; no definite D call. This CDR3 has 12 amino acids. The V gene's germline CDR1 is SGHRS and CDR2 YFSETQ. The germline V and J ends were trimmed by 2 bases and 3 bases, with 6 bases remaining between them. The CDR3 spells CASSFLGYEQYF. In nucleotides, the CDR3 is TGCGCCAGCAGCTTTCTAGGCTACGAGCAGTACTTC.

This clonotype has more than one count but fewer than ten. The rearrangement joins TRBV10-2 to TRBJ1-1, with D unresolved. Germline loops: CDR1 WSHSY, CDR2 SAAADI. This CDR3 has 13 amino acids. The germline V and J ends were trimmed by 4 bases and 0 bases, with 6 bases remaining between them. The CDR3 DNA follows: TGCGCCAGCAGTGGACGAGTGAACACTGAAGCTTTCTTT. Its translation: CASSGRVNTEAFF.

In DNA form, the CDR3 reads TGTGCCAGCAGCTTCACGGGGAGGGAAGAGACCCAGTACTTC. Its protein is CASSFTGREETQYF. V and J are TRBV7-9 and TRBJ2-5, with 7 positions matching TRBD2. J gave up 3 bases and V 3 bases, and 4 bases lay outside the gene matches. Germline CDR1 SEHNR, CDR2 FQNEAQ (reference sequence). This CDR3 contains 14 residues.

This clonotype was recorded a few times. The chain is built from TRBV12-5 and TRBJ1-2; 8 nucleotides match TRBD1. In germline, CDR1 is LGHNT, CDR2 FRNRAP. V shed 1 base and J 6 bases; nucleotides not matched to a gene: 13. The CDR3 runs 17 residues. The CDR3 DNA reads TGTGCTAGTGGTTTGGCAACAGGGGGAGAGGTCCCCAATGGCTACACCTTC. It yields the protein CASGLATGGEVPNGYTF.

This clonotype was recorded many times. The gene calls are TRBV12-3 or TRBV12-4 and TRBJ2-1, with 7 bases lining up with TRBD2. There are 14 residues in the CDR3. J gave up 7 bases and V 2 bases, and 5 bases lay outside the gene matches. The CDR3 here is CASSLRGGRNEQFF. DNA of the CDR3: TGTGCCAGCAGTTTAAGGGGAGGGCGTAATGAGCAGTTCTTC.

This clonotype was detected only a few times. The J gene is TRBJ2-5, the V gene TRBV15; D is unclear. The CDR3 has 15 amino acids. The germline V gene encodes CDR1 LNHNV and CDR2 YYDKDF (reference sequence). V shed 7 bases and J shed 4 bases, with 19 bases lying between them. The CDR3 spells CATNTEALLGETQYF. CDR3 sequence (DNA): TGTGCCACCAATACTGAAGCTTTGTTGGGAGAGACCCAGTACTTC.